Listed here is a single TCR beta chain. The record originates from a study of blood T cell repertoires in COVID-19. Trimming removed 0 bases at V and 6 bases at J, with 15 bases between. CDR3 length equals 15 residues. Germline assignment: CDR1 LGHDT and CDR2 YNNKEL (reference sequence). The repertoire was sequenced with immunoSEQ multiplex PCR; TCRdb's copy has only in-frame clones and lacks some. The sample has around 300,000 clones, around nine tenths seen once. The chain carries TRBV3-1 (or the pseudogene TRBV3-2) and TRBJ2-7; D is possibly TRBD2 (6 bases). This sequence was found in a man between 25 and 39 years old who had recovered from COVID-19. Sequencing input: PBMCs or T cells enriched from blood (not recorded which). The CDR3 nucleotides are TGTGCCAGCAGCCAAGATGAGGAGGGGCGCGTCGAGCAGTACTTC. Its translation: CASSQDEEGRVEQYF.